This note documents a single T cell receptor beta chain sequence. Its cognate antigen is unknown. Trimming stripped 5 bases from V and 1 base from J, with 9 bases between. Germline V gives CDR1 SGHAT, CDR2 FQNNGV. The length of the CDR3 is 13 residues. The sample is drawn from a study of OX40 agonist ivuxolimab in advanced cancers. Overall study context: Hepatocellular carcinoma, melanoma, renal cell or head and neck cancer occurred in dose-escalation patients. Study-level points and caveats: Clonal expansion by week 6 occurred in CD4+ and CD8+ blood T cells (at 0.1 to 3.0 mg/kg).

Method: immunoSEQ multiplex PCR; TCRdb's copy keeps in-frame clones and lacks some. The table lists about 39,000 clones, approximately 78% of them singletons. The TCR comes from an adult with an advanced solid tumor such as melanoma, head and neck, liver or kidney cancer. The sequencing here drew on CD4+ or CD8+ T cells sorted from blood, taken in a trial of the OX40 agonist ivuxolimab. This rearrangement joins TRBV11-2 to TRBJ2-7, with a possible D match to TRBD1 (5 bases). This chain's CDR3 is CASSQGASYEQYV. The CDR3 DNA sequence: TGTGCCAGCAGCCAAGGGGCATCCTACGAGCAGTACGTC.